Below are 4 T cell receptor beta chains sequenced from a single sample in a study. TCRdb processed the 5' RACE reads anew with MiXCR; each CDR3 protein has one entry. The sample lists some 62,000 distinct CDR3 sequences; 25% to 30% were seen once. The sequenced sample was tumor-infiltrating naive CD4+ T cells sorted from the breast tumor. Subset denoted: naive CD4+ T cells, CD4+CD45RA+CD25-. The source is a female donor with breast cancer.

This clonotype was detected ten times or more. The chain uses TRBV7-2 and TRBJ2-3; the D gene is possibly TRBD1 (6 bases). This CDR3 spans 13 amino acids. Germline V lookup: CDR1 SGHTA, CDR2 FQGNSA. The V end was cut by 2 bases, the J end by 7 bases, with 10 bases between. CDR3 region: CASSLKRGNTQYF. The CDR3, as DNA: TGTGCCAGCAGCTTAAAAAGGGGGAATACGCAGTATTTT. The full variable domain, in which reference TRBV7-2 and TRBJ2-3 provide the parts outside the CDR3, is GAGVSQSPSNKVTEKGKDVELRCDPISGHTALYWYRQSLGQGLEFLIYFQGNSAPDKSGLPSDRFSAERTGGSVSTLTIQRTQQEDSAVYLCASSLKRGNTQYFGPGTRLTVL.

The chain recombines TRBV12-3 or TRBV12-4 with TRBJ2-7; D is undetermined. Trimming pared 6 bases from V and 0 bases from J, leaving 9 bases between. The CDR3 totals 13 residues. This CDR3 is CASRRTASYEQYF. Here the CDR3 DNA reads TGTGCCAGCAGGAGGACCGCCTCCTACGAGCAGTACTTC.

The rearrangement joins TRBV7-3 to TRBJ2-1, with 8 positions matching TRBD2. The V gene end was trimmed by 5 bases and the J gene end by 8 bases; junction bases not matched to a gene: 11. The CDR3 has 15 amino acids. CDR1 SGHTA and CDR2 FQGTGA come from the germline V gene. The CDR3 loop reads CASSPTGGRLHEQFF. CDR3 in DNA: TGTGCCAGCAGCCCGACTGGCGGGAGGTTGCATGAGCAGTTCTTC.

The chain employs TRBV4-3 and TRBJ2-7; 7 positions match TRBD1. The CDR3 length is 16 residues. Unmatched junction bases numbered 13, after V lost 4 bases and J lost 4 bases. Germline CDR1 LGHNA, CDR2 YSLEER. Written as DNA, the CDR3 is TGCGCCAGCAGCCCCGGGACAGACTCTAGGGGATACGAGCAGTACTTC. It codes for CASSPGTDSRGYEQYF.